A single sample is the source of the 8 T cell receptor beta chains below, sequenced in a study of blood T cell repertoires in COVID-19. Produced via immunoSEQ multiplex PCR; TCRdb's table is partial and in-frame only. The data contain about 420,000 clones, 85% to 90% of them singletons. What was sequenced was peripheral blood. The receptors come from a man younger than 30 with COVID-19, enrolled during active disease.

The chain uses TRBV10-3 and TRBJ2-7; TRBD2 aligns across 15 bases. The V and J ends lost 5 bases and 5 bases, in that order; junction bases with no gene match: 7. The germline V gene has CDR1 ENHRY and CDR2 SYGVKD. The CDR3 extends over 16 amino acids. CDR3 residues: CAISWTSGGDPDEQYF. In DNA form, the CDR3 reads TGTGCCATCAGTTGGACTAGCGGGGGGGATCCCGACGAGCAGTACTTC.

The genes are TRBV7-9 and TRBJ1-6, with 7 bases fitting TRBD1. This CDR3 region has 16 residues. CDR1 and CDR2 from the germline V gene are SEHNR and FQNEAQ (reference sequence). Germline trimming cut 3 bases from V and 11 bases from J; bases unmatched to any gene: 13. CDR3 sequence (DNA): TGTGCCAGCAGCTTGGCCGCTTGGACAGGCCTCCCACCCCTCCACTTT. Translated, it gives CASSLAAWTGLPPLHF.

V usage is TRBV4-1 and J usage is TRBJ1-2; tentative D call: TRBD1 (5 bases). The CDR3 contains 14 residues. The germline CDR1 and CDR2 sequences are MGHRA and YSYEKL. V gave up 0 bases and J gave up 4 bases, with 9 bases separating them. The CDR3 reads CASSQERDSYGYTF. The DNA for the CDR3 is TGCGCCAGCAGCCAAGAGCGCGACAGCTATGGCTACACCTTC.

The genes are TRBV5-6 and TRBJ1-2; D may be TRBD1 (6 bases). Germline V gives CDR1 SGHDT, CDR2 YYEEEE. The CDR3 is 14 amino acids. V shed 4 bases and J shed 4 bases, with 14 bases lying between them. CDR3 sequence reads: CASSENRVVYGYTF. Written as DNA, the CDR3 is TGTGCCAGCAGCGAGAACAGGGTGGTCTATGGCTACACCTTC.

The V call is TRBV19, the J call TRBJ2-2, with a possible D match to TRBD2 (5 bases). Trimming removed 4 bases from V and 6 bases from J, with 9 bases in between. This CDR3 has 13 amino acids. Germline CDR1 reads LNHDA; CDR2 reads SQIVND (reference sequence). In DNA, the CDR3 is TGTGCCAGTAGTAGCCTAGCACCCGGGGAGCTGTTTTTT. Its translation is CASSSLAPGELFF.

This chain uses TRBV29-1 with TRBJ2-5, with D perhaps TRBD1 (5 bases). CDR1 is SQVTM, CDR2 ANQGSEA, per germline. The V gene lost 5 bases and the J gene lost 7 bases, with 17 bases spanning the gap. The CDR3 is made up of 13 amino acids. The CDR3 DNA is TGCAGCGTTACTGGGGCCCTCCTGGGGACCCAGTACTTC. Translated: CSVTGALLGTQYF.

The chain uses TRBV7-2 and TRBJ1-1; D is possibly TRBD1 (5 bases). V was pared by 1 base and J by 3 bases, with 9 bases between. Germline V CDR1 and CDR2: SGHTA, FQGNSA. This CDR3 has 14 amino acids. CDR3 coding DNA: TGTGCCAGCAGCTTAGTCTTAGGGGACACTGAAGCTTTCTTT. Encoded protein: CASSLVLGDTEAFF. The variable domain in full, with the rest retrieved from reference TRBV7-2 and TRBJ1-1, is GAGVSQSPSNKVTEKGKDVELRCDPISGHTALYWYRQSLGQGLEFLIYFQGNSAPDKSGLPSDRFSAERTGGSVSTLTIQRTQQEDSAVYLCASSLVLGDTEAFFGQGTRLTVV.

This chain uses TRBV3-1 (or the pseudogene TRBV3-2) with TRBJ2-7; no reliable D call. V was clipped by 1 base and J by 7 bases, with 17 bases between them. The CDR3 is 15 amino acids. Per the germline V gene, CDR1 is LGHDT and CDR2 is YNNKEL (reference sequence). The CDR3: CASSQGYLDAVEQYF. CDR3 bases: TGTGCCAGCAGCCAAGGGTACCTAGACGCGGTAGAGCAGTACTTC.